These 23 T cell receptor beta chains were all obtained from the same sample, sequenced in a study of OX40 agonist ivuxolimab in advanced cancers. The library was generated by the immunoSEQ multiplex PCR assay. This is the immuneACCESS table as TCRdb keeps it, with only in-frame sequences that have V and J called. A part of the clones is gone; compared with another copy, unresolved V genes explain less than half, and the rest is unexplained. This sample is represented by about 84,000 clones; around 84% of them were singletons. Roughly 2.5% of the sample lies in the top ten. Here the sequenced sample was CD4+ or CD8+ T cells sorted from blood, taken in a trial of the OX40 agonist ivuxolimab. The receptors derive from an adult with an advanced solid tumor such as melanoma, head and neck, liver or kidney cancer.

The genes are TRBV30 and TRBJ1-6; weak D call: TRBD1 (5 bases). Germline CDR1 reads GTSNPN; CDR2 reads SVGIG (reference sequence). Trimming left V 2 bases short and J 0 bases short, with 14 bases between. The CDR3 spans 17 residues. The CDR3 spells CAWSFRDGGSYNSPLHF. The CDR3 region has the DNA TGTGCCTGGAGTTTCCGGGACGGCGGCTCCTATAATTCACCCCTCCACTTT.

This clone came up a few times. The chain employs TRBV14 and TRBJ1-6; no clear D. The CDR3 contains 15 residues. Trimming stripped 0 bases from V and 9 bases from J, with 12 bases between. Germline CDR1 is SGHDN and CDR2 is FVKESK. CDR3 in amino acids: CASSQDSPGISPLHF. The CDR3 DNA follows: TGTGCCAGCAGCCAAGATTCTCCAGGAATTTCACCCCTCCACTTT.

V and J are TRBV5-1 and TRBJ2-5, with 9 bases aligning to TRBD1. Per germline, CDR1 SGHRS and CDR2 YFSETQ. The CDR3 covers 15 residues. The trim removed 4 bases at V and 2 bases at J, leaving 6 bases unmatched. The CDR3 here is CASSPWTGAQETQYF. CDR3 sequence (DNA): TGCGCCAGCAGCCCATGGACAGGGGCACAAGAGACCCAGTACTTC.

V is TRBV4-3 and J is TRBJ1-5; D unclear. CDR1 and CDR2 from the germline V gene are LGHNA and YSLEER. Trimming removed 0 bases from V and 1 base from J, with 16 bases in between. The CDR3 covers 18 residues. CDR3 loop: CASSQDYFGVLSNQPQHF. As DNA, the CDR3 is TGCGCCAGCAGCCAAGATTATTTCGGAGTCCTAAGCAATCAGCCCCAGCATTTT.

The chain couples TRBV7-9 to TRBJ2-5, with 8 nucleotides matching TRBD1. Germline V CDR1 and CDR2: SEHNR, FQNEAQ (reference sequence). Germline trimming cut 0 bases from V and 5 bases from J; bases unmatched to any gene: 5. This CDR3 has 15 residues. The CDR3 here is CASSLARGPGETQYF. CDR3 nucleotides: TGTGCCAGCAGCTTAGCCAGGGGGCCAGGGGAGACCCAGTACTTC.

The J gene is TRBJ2-3, the V gene TRBV18, with D unclear. This CDR3 is built from 14 residues. Trimming removed 1 base from V and 2 bases from J, with 7 bases in between. Germline V gene sequence: CDR1 KGHSH, CDR2 LQKENI. The CDR3 DNA reads as TGTGCCAGCTCACCACAAAGCCCCACAGATACGCAGTATTTT. Protein: CASSPQSPTDTQYF.

The chain employs TRBV29-1 and TRBJ2-7, with a tentative D call TRBD1 (5 bases). The CDR3 loop spans 11 amino acids. V was pared by 7 bases and J by 6 bases, with 13 bases between. CDR1 and CDR2 (germline): SQVTM, ANQGSEA. The CDR3 sequence: CSAHTGPEQYV. The CDR3, as DNA: TGCAGCGCTCACACAGGTCCCGAGCAGTACGTC.

A note on this clone: The junction departs from germline at one end; a sequencing error may be responsible. V usage is TRBV6-6 and J usage is TRBJ1-1; 7 nucleotides align to TRBD1. The CDR3 spans 15 residues. CDR1 MNHNY and CDR2 SVGAGI come from the germline V gene (reference sequence). The DNA of the CDR3 is TGTGCCAGCAGGTACTTGGGGCAGGGGGGCACTGAAGCTTTCTTT. Residues: CASRYLGQGGTEAFF.

This clone was detected only once. The chain joins TRBV27 to TRBJ2-7; D not certain. CDR3 length: 13 residues. Germline loops: CDR1 MNHEY, CDR2 SMNVEV (reference sequence). Between the trimmed V and J ends, which lost 2 bases and 3 bases, there was a span of 8 bases. CDR3 coding DNA: TGTGCCAGCAGTTTAAACGGTGGCTACGAGCAGTACTTC. As protein: CASSLNGGYEQYF.

The J gene is TRBJ1-5, the V gene TRBV2; 8 bases are a match to TRBD1. V lost 2 bases and J lost 6; bases outside the gene matches: 6. The CDR3 contains 15 residues. The V gene's germline CDR1 is SNHLY and CDR2 FYNNEI. CDR3 nucleotide sequence: TGTGCCAGCAGTGAAAAGGACAGGGAGGGTCAGCCCCAGCATTTT. Its protein is CASSEKDREGQPQHF. Variable domain in full (rest from reference TRBV2 and TRBJ1-5): EPEVTQTPSHQVTQMGQEVILRCVPISNHLYFYWYRQILGQKVEFLVSFYNNEISEKSEIFDDQFSVERPDGSNFTLKIRSTKLEDSAMYFCASSEKDREGQPQHFGDGTRLSIL.

With respect to this clone: This sample includes further DNA sequences coding for the same CDR3. This chain connects TRBV5-4 to TRBJ1-5, with TRBD1 identical over 7 bases. The CDR3 length is 15 residues. The J segment lost 5 bases and the V segment lost 4 bases, leaving 9 bases of the junction unmatched. Per germline, CDR1 SGHNT and CDR2 YYREEE (reference sequence). The CDR3, as DNA: TGTGCCAGCAGCCTGGATCCTACAGGGGATCAGCCCCAGCATTTT. Protein product: CASSLDPTGDQPQHF.

The chain employs TRBV7-2 and TRBJ1-5, with TRBD1 matching over 7 bases. Germline CDR1 and CDR2: SGHTA and FQGNSA. This CDR3 comprises 15 residues. With 1 base clipped from V and 3 bases from J, the junction kept 3 bases outside the gene matches. This CDR3 is CASSLVQGPNQPQHF. The CDR3 coding sequence is TGTGCCAGCAGCTTAGTACAGGGGCCCAATCAGCCCCAGCATTTT.

The rearrangement joins TRBV7-9 to TRBJ2-3, with 10 bases identical to TRBD2. Germline values: CDR1 SEHNR, CDR2 FQNEAQ (reference sequence). After removal of 5 bases from V and 1 base from J, the junction contained 3 bases not matched to a gene. This CDR3 region has 15 residues. CDR3: CASSPSGGGTDTQYF. In DNA, the CDR3 is TGTGCCAGCAGCCCCAGCGGGGGGGGCACAGATACGCAGTATTTT.

This clone has just a few counts. The rearrangement links TRBV28 to TRBJ1-2; D remains ambiguous. V lost 6 bases to trimming and J lost 5 bases, with 7 bases between them. The CDR3 runs to 11 residues. In germline, CDR1 is MDHEN, CDR2 SYDVKM. The DNA for the CDR3 is TGTGCCAGCAGGTCAATTTATGGCTACACCTTC. This sequence encodes CASRSIYGYTF.

The chain has TRBV5-4 and TRBJ1-2; TRBD1 aligns across 8 bases. The CDR3 sequence is 14 residues long. The V gene end was trimmed by 3 bases and the J gene end by 8 bases; junction bases not matched to a gene: 9. Germline V gene data show CDR1 as SGHNT and CDR2 as YYREEE (reference sequence). The CDR3 DNA reads as TGTGCCAGCAGCTATACGACAGGGGATGGGGGCTACACCTTC. Translation: CASSYTTGDGGYTF. The full variable domain, with the rest looked up from reference TRBV5-4 and TRBJ1-2, is ETGVTQSPTHLIKTRGQQVTLRCSSQSGHNTVSWYQQALGQGPQFIFQYYREEENGRGNFPPRFSGLQFPNYSSELNVNALELDDSALYLCASSYTTGDGGYTFGSGTRLTVV.

This sequence joins TRBV7-2 and TRBJ2-7, with D uncertain. This CDR3 region has 14 residues. Germline V gene sequence: CDR1 SGHTA, CDR2 FQGNSA. V lost 2 bases, J lost 2 bases, and 10 bases lay in between. The CDR3 reads CASSLSVGPYEQYF. The CDR3 coding sequence is TGTGCCAGCAGCTTATCCGTTGGGCCCTACGAGCAGTACTTC.

The chain uses TRBV7-9 and TRBJ1-5, with 8 bases identical to TRBD1. J gave up 0 bases and V 5 bases, and 9 bases lay outside the gene matches. The CDR3 runs 17 residues. CDR1 and CDR2 from the germline V gene are SEHNR and FQNEAQ (reference sequence). CDR3 DNA: TGTGCCAGCAGCCCTGGGACAGGAAGAGATAGCAATCAGCCCCAGCATTTT. Translated: CASSPGTGRDSNQPQHF.

The chain uses TRBV4-3 and TRBJ2-3, with D uncertain. Per germline, CDR1 LGHNA and CDR2 YSLEER. Trimming removed 4 bases from V and 3 bases from J, with 8 bases in between. This CDR3 has 13 amino acids. The CDR3 sequence is CASSRVVTDTQYF. CDR3 sequence (DNA): TGCGCCAGCAGCCGGGTAGTTACAGATACGCAGTATTTT.

The rearrangement links TRBV7-2 to TRBJ2-1; no firm D call. V shed 1 base and J shed 0 bases, with 4 bases lying between them. CDR3 length equals 14 residues. Germline CDR1 reads SGHTA; CDR2 reads FQGNSA. DNA of the CDR3: TGTGCCAGCAGCTTAGACCGCTCCTACAATGAGCAGTTCTTC. Protein sequence: CASSLDRSYNEQFF. Together with reference TRBV7-2 and TRBJ2-1, the CDR3 gives the full variable domain: GAGVSQSPSNKVTEKGKDVELRCDPISGHTALYWYRQSLGQGLEFLIYFQGNSAPDKSGLPSDRFSAERTGGSVSTLTIQRTQQEDSAVYLCASSLDRSYNEQFFGPGTRLTVL.

Turning to this clone: At one boundary the junction diverges from the germline segment, which might be a read error. The chain is built from TRBV30 and TRBJ2-1; possibly TRBD2 for D (6 bases). The CDR3 is made up of 13 amino acids. Germline V gene sequence: CDR1 GTSNPN, CDR2 SVGIG (reference sequence). CDR3 residues: CAWARDSNNEQFF. For the CDR3, the DNA is TGTGCCTGGGCCCGGGACTCCAACAATGAGCAGTTCTTC.

In this sample, this clone turned up a few times. The CDR3 loop reads CASSVFRGELQPQHF. The DNA for the CDR3 is TGTGCCAGCAGTGTCTTCAGGGGGGAACTTCAGCCCCAGCATTTT. J is TRBJ1-5 and V is TRBV2; 7 positions match TRBD1. Germline V CDR1 and CDR2: SNHLY, FYNNEI. Germline trimming cut 4 bases from V and 6 bases from J; bases unmatched to any gene: 9. The CDR3 is 15 residues long.

The sample holds a few counts of this clone. The chain couples TRBV6-6 to TRBJ2-3; 7 bases agree with TRBD2. The CDR3 is 12 amino acids. The germline gives CDR1 MNHNY, CDR2 SVGAGI (reference sequence). After removal of 7 bases from V and 6 bases from J, the junction contained 4 bases not matched to a gene. This CDR3 is CASTGGSDTQYF. CDR3 DNA sequence: TGTGCCAGCACCGGGGGGTCCGATACGCAGTATTTT.

The V and J genes are TRBV7-9 and TRBJ1-1; unclear D gene. The CDR3 sequence is 11 residues long. Germline-derived CDR1 and CDR2 are SEHNR and FQNEAQ (reference sequence). V was trimmed by 8 bases and J by 1 base, leaving 5 bases between them. CDR3 bases: TGTGCCAGCTCGGCGAACACTGAAGCTTTCTTT. Amino acid sequence: CASSANTEAFF.